This TCR beta chain came from a study of OX40 agonist ivuxolimab in advanced cancers. TCRdb keeps only in-frame clones here, not all; method: immunoSEQ multiplex PCR. The top ten clones hold roughly a fifth of a sample with about 13,000 clones, more than 70% of them seen once. Trimming at V came to 5 bases and at J to 3 bases, leaving 3 bases not matched to a gene. Germline lookup yields CDR1 SGHDT and CDR2 YYEEEE. The CDR3 is made up of 13 amino acids. Comment on this clone: What it recognizes is unknown.

Study-level findings and limits: Both CD4+ and CD8+ T cell populations in blood had undergone clonal expansion by week 6 at 0.1 to 3.0 mg/kg. Expanded clones were, on average, more numerous in CD8+ T cells than in CD4+.

If patients had autoimmune disease history or systemic immunosuppression, they were excluded. Blood specimens came from baseline, cycle 4 day 1, and cycle 7 day 1. Sequencing was performed on CD4+ or CD8+ T cells sorted from blood, taken in a trial of the OX40 agonist ivuxolimab. This receptor was identified in an adult with an advanced solid tumor such as melanoma, head and neck, liver or kidney cancer. V gene TRBV5-6 combines with J gene TRBJ2-7; 9 bases fit TRBD2. CDR3 DNA: TGTGCCAGCAGTAAACTAGCGGGCTACGAGCAGTACTTC. Translated, it gives CASSKLAGYEQYF.